The 11 T cell receptor beta chains presented below share a single source sample, sequenced in a study of blood T cell repertoires in COVID-19. Repertoires were generated with immunoSEQ multiplex PCR, while TCRdb's copy carries only in-frame clones and drops some. The table includes around 100,000 clones, 87% detected once. Sequenced input: peripheral blood. The receptors here all came from a man aged 45-65 years with acute or convalescent COVID-19.

This chain links TRBV18 with TRBJ1-1; 9 nucleotides align to TRBD1. Trimming removed 3 bases from V and 8 bases from J; junction bases left unmatched: 4. The CDR3 consists of 13 residues. Germline V CDR1 and CDR2: KGHSH, LQKENI. DNA for the CDR3: TGTGCCAGCTCACCCGGACAGGGGCGAGAAGCTTTCTTT. Its translation: CASSPGQGREAFF.

The genes are TRBV28 and TRBJ2-3; perhaps TRBD2 as D (5 bases). The CDR3 contains 15 residues. Germline CDR1 MDHEN, CDR2 SYDVKM. Trimming took off 7 bases at V and 2 bases at J, with 16 bases between the two ends. CDR3 sequence: CASIPRARYTDTQYF. The CDR3 coding sequence is TGTGCCAGCATTCCGAGGGCGCGTTACACAGATACGCAGTATTTT.

This chain uses TRBV2 with TRBJ2-3; D perhaps matches TRBD2 (5 bases). The CDR3 totals 12 residues. Germline V CDR1 and CDR2: SNHLY, FYNNEI. V shed 8 bases and J shed 3 bases, with 9 bases lying between them. CDR3 coding DNA: TGTGCCAGCTGGCGGGCGACAGATACGCAGTATTTT. Amino acids: CASWRATDTQYF.

The chain carries TRBV28 and TRBJ2-7; no definite D call. Trimming removed 4 bases from V and 4 bases from J, with 8 bases in between. CDR1 is MDHEN, CDR2 SYDVKM, per germline. CDR3 length: 12 residues. The CDR3 reads CASSSARYEQYF. The CDR3 region has the DNA TGTGCCAGCAGTTCTGCGCGGTACGAGCAGTACTTC. The variable domain in full, completed from reference TRBV28 and TRBJ2-7, reads DVKVTQSSRYLVKRTGEKVFLECVQDMDHENMFWYRQDPGLGLRLIYFSYDVKMKEKGDIPEGYSVSREKKERFSLILESASTNQTSMYLCASSSARYEQYFGPGTRLTVT.

This sequence joins TRBV7-9 and TRBJ2-2, with 8 nucleotides matching TRBD2. Germline lookup yields CDR1 SEHNR and CDR2 FQNEAQ (reference sequence). Losses at the gene ends were 7 bases for V and 3 bases for J; bases not matched to a gene: 19. The CDR3 is made up of 19 amino acids. CDR3 bases: TGTGCCAGCACGAAAACCTTGGGTAGCGGGAAGGTAGACACCGGGGAGCTGTTTTTT. This encodes CASTKTLGSGKVDTGELFF.

The chain joins TRBV30 to TRBJ1-2, with 8 bases that match TRBD1. The CDR3 is 11 residues long. CDR1 is GTSNPN, CDR2 SVGIG, per germline (reference sequence). Trimming at V came to 5 bases and at J to 9 bases, leaving 5 bases not matched to a gene. For the CDR3, the DNA is TGTGCCTGGGGGGACAGGATAAGCTACACCTTC. It specifies CAWGDRISYTF.

The V and J genes are TRBV28 and TRBJ2-1, with 10 bases that match TRBD2. V trimming: 3 bases; J trimming: 7 bases; junction bases outside the gene matches: 9. The germline V gene encodes CDR1 MDHEN and CDR2 SYDVKM. This CDR3 has 16 residues. CDR3 DNA sequence: TGTGCCAGCAGTTTGGAACTAGCGGGATTTGAGAATGAGCAGTTCTTC. Translating it yields CASSLELAGFENEQFF.

V and J are TRBV30 and TRBJ2-1; 8 bases are a match to TRBD1. With 1 base clipped from V and 10 bases from J, the junction kept 15 bases outside the gene matches. Germline V gene data show CDR1 as GTSNPN and CDR2 as SVGIG (reference sequence). The CDR3 loop spans 16 amino acids. CDR3 residues: CAWSAPRTGRGGEQFF. DNA for the CDR3: TGTGCCTGGAGTGCCCCTAGGACAGGGCGAGGGGGGGAGCAGTTCTTC.

The chain employs TRBV28 and TRBJ1-2; D call uncertain. The CDR3 is 15 amino acids. Trimming cost V 5 bases and J 0 bases, with 13 bases left between them. Germline lookup yields CDR1 MDHEN and CDR2 SYDVKM. Here the CDR3 DNA reads TGTGCCAGCAGTCCGCTTACAGTCCCTAACTATGGCTACACCTTC. Amino acid sequence: CASSPLTVPNYGYTF.

CDR3 in amino acids: CASSSRVSETQYF. Written as DNA, the CDR3 is TGTGCCAGCAGCTCCAGGGTATCGGAGACCCAGTACTTC. The rearrangement joins TRBV11-3 to TRBJ2-5; maybe TRBD1 (5 bases). The CDR3 is 13 residues long. Germline values: CDR1 SGHNT, CDR2 YENEEA. With 4 bases removed from V and 5 bases from J, the gap between germline ends came to 11 bases.

V usage is TRBV5-1 and J usage is TRBJ1-2; 7 bases map to TRBD1. Unmatched junction bases numbered 0, after V lost 1 base and J lost 3 bases. CDR3 size: 13 residues. CDR1 and CDR2 from the germline V gene are SGHRS and YFSETQ. DNA of the CDR3: TGCGCCAGCAGCTTGCAGGGGGACTATGGCTACACCTTC. It specifies CASSLQGDYGYTF.